This note documents a single T cell receptor (beta chain) sequence. The target antigen is unknown. Clones were read by immunoSEQ multiplex PCR, and TCRdb kept only the in-frame ones, dropping some. The sample carries approximately 150,000 clones, 78% recorded once. This entry belongs to a study of PD-1 blockade in classical Hodgkin lymphoma. Each patient experienced a relapse that followed autologous stem cell transplantation, and brentuximab vedotin exposure varied. Reported best responses ranged across complete response, partial response or progressive disease. Study outcomes and limitations: With CD4+ cells, TCR diversity rose significantly by C4D1, but not with CD8+ cells. Newly diagnosed patients reportedly trailed healthy donors in baseline TCR diversity.

The CDR3 loop spans 16 amino acids. The germline V gene encodes CDR1 SGHTA and CDR2 FQGTGA. V was trimmed by 2 bases and J by 4 bases, leaving 15 bases between them. This sequence originates from a human donor with classical Hodgkin lymphoma. The J gene is TRBJ2-1, the V gene TRBV7-3; no clear D. Sequencing used peripheral blood mononuclear cells (PBMCs), obtained before the second cycle of nivolumab. The CDR3 nucleotides read TGTGCCAGCAGCTTATCCGTACCAGGTGGTTACAATGAGCAGTTCTTC. It is translated as CASSLSVPGGYNEQFF.